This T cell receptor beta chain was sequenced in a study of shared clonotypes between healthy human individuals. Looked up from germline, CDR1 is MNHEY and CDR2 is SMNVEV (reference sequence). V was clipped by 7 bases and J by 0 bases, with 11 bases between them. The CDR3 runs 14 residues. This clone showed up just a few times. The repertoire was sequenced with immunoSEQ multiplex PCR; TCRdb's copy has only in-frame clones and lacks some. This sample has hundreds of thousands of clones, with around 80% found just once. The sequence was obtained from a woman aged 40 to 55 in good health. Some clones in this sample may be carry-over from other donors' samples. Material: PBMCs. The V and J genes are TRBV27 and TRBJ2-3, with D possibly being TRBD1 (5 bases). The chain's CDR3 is CASKTSGSTDTQYF. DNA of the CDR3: TGTGCCAGCAAAACGTCAGGGAGCACAGATACGCAGTATTTT.